Each of the 22 T cell receptor beta chains below was sequenced from the same sample in a study of T cell responses to AZD1222 COVID-19 vaccine. Repertoires were generated with immunoSEQ multiplex PCR, while TCRdb's copy carries only in-frame clones and drops some. The sample has 100,000 or so clones, around 90% seen once; the top ten hold about 9.1%. The material sequenced was peripheral blood, taken on day 0 of AZD1222 vaccination. These receptors were obtained from an adult in good health.

The chain recombines TRBV6-6 with TRBJ2-3; possibly TRBD2 for D (7 bases). V gave up 6 bases and J gave up 5 bases, with 18 bases separating them. The CDR3 covers 15 residues. Germline V lookup: CDR1 MNHNY, CDR2 SVGAGI (reference sequence). The DNA for the CDR3 is TGTGCCAGCAGCCCCAGGGGCGGGAGATTAGATACGCAGTATTTT. Its translation: CASSPRGGRLDTQYF.

This chain links TRBV18 with TRBJ2-5; 13 nucleotides match TRBD2. Germline V gene lookup returns CDR1 KGHSH and CDR2 LQKENI. Trimming cost V 5 bases and J 2 bases; bases outside gene matches: 5. The CDR3 is 16 residues long. As DNA, the CDR3 is TGTGCCAGCTCAACAACACTAGCGGGAGGGCAAGAGACCCAGTACTTC. Translation: CASSTTLAGGQETQYF.

This clone was seen only once. V is TRBV6-5 and J is TRBJ1-3; D remains unclear. V dropped 7 bases and J dropped 0 bases, with 10 bases sitting between them. The CDR3 consists of 14 residues. Germline V gene data show CDR1 as MNHEY and CDR2 as SVGAGI. CDR3 sequence: CASTRDFSGNTIYF. In DNA form, the CDR3 reads TGTGCCAGCACTAGAGATTTCTCTGGAAACACCATATATTTT.

The CDR3 region has the DNA TGCGCCAGCAGTCACTTGGGACAGGGAACAGATACGCAGTATTTT. Amino acids: CASSHLGQGTDTQYF. The chain links TRBV5-1 to TRBJ2-3; 9 bases agree with TRBD1. The CDR3 has 15 residues. The germline V gene encodes CDR1 SGHRS and CDR2 YFSETQ. V lost 5 bases to trimming and J lost 3 bases; unmatched junction nucleotides: 7.

The chain carries TRBV23-1 and TRBJ2-7; D gene unclear. TRBV23-1 is an open reading frame, and its role is uncertain. V was pared by 4 bases and J by 5 bases, with 18 bases between. The CDR3 contains 15 residues. CDR3 in amino acids: CASSPSSEGRDEQYF. Written as DNA, the CDR3 is TGCGCCAGCAGTCCCTCCTCGGAAGGGCGAGACGAGCAGTACTTC.

The J gene is TRBJ2-1, the V gene TRBV5-4; tentative D call: TRBD1 (5 bases). V was pared by 0 bases and J by 8 bases, with 9 bases between. CDR3 size: 13 residues. Germline V gene lookup returns CDR1 SGHNT and CDR2 YYREEE (reference sequence). CDR3 bases: TGTGCCAGCAGCTTGGTAGGGGTGCATGAGCAGTTCTTC. It specifies CASSLVGVHEQFF.

The gene calls are TRBV6-2 or TRBV6-3 and TRBJ2-7, with 8 bases fitting TRBD1. The ends lost 5 bases at V and 0 bases at J; junction bases unmatched: 6. This CDR3 has 15 residues. Germline loops: CDR1 MNHEY, CDR2 SVGEGT. CDR3 protein: CASSDQGASSYEQYF. CDR3 DNA sequence: TGTGCCAGCAGTGACCAGGGGGCAAGCTCCTACGAGCAGTACTTC.

The rearrangement joins TRBV28 to TRBJ1-2, with D maybe TRBD1 (6 bases). Germline CDR1 reads MDHEN; CDR2 reads SYDVKM. The CDR3 is 12 residues long. The V end was cut by 3 bases, the J end by 4 bases, with 6 bases between. DNA of the CDR3: TGTGCCAGCAGTTTGGACAGCTATGGCTACACCTTC. Translated, it gives CASSLDSYGYTF.

This chain links TRBV7-2 with TRBJ1-4; no clear D gene. The CDR3 loop spans 14 amino acids. The germline gives CDR1 SGHTA, CDR2 FQGNSA. V lost 1 base, J lost 5 bases, and 8 bases lay in between. The CDR3 loop is CASSLGASNEKLFF. The CDR3 region has the DNA TGTGCCAGCAGCTTAGGGGCCTCAAATGAAAAACTGTTTTTT. Complete variable domain (other parts from reference TRBV7-2 and TRBJ1-4): GAGVSQSPSNKVTEKGKDVELRCDPISGHTALYWYRQSLGQGLEFLIYFQGNSAPDKSGLPSDRFSAERTGGSVSTLTIQRTQQEDSAVYLCASSLGASNEKLFFGSGTQLSVL.

The chain joins TRBV6-1 to TRBJ1-5; D is perhaps TRBD1 (5 bases). This CDR3 comprises 19 residues. The germline gives CDR1 MNHNS, CDR2 SASEGT. Trimming cost V 1 base and J 2 bases, with 21 bases left between them. This CDR3 is CASSEGFVTALSGNQPQHF. DNA for the CDR3: TGTGCCAGCAGTGAAGGCTTTGTGACAGCTCTATCTGGCAATCAGCCCCAGCATTTT.

A single count supports this clone. The chain carries TRBV11-2 and TRBJ1-1, with no clear D. V was clipped by 5 bases and J by 1 base, with 8 bases between them. The CDR3 covers 13 residues. CDR1 and CDR2 (germline): SGHAT, FQNNGV. The CDR3: CASSTGENTEAFF. The DNA for the CDR3 is TGTGCCAGCAGCACTGGGGAGAACACTGAAGCTTTCTTT. The full variable domain, rest sourced from reference TRBV11-2 and TRBJ1-1, is EAGVAQSPRYKIIEKRQSVAFWCNPISGHATLYWYQQILGQGPKLLIQFQNNGVVDDSQLPKDRFSAERLKGVDSTLKIQPAKLEDSAVYLCASSTGENTEAFFGQGTRLTVV.

The chain is built from TRBV7-3 and TRBJ2-3; 14 bases are a match to TRBD2. Germline V lookup: CDR1 SGHTA, CDR2 FQGTGA. J gave up 1 base and V 3 bases, and 12 bases lay outside the gene matches. The CDR3 runs to 20 residues. CDR3 protein: CASSFLPGLAGDVGTDTQYF. CDR3 in DNA: TGTGCCAGCAGCTTCCTCCCGGGACTAGCGGGAGATGTAGGCACAGATACGCAGTATTTT.

V is TRBV15 and J is TRBJ2-7; 9 bases agree with TRBD1. V shed 0 bases, J shed 6 bases, and the junction held 6 bases outside the gene matches. The CDR3 consists of 15 residues. Germline-derived CDR1 and CDR2 are LNHNV and YYDKDF (reference sequence). The CDR3 region has the DNA TGTGCCACCAGCAGAGAGTGGGACAGGGCAGGCGAGCAGTACTTC. Residues: CATSREWDRAGEQYF.

The CDR3 bases are TGTGCCAGTACCCTGGGGGGAGCCTCCTACAATGAGCAGTTCTTC. As protein: CASTLGGASYNEQFF. J is TRBJ2-1 and V is TRBV19; D is perhaps TRBD2 (6 bases). The germline V gene encodes CDR1 LNHDA and CDR2 SQIVND (reference sequence). This CDR3 comprises 15 residues. Trimming stripped 7 bases from V and 0 bases from J, with 13 bases between.

This rearrangement joins TRBV2 to TRBJ2-5; 10 positions agree with TRBD1. The germline V gene encodes CDR1 SNHLY and CDR2 FYNNEI. After removal of 6 bases from V and 5 bases from J, the junction contained 9 bases not matched to a gene. CDR3 length equals 15 residues. The CDR3 here is CASRIRQGARETQYF. CDR3 in DNA: TGTGCCAGCAGGATACGACAGGGGGCGAGGGAGACCCAGTACTTC.

The chain joins TRBV7-3 to TRBJ2-3; D not certain. CDR1 and CDR2 (germline): SGHTA, FQGTGA. Trimming pared 0 bases from V and 14 bases from J, leaving 18 bases between. CDR3 length: 14 amino acids. The CDR3 spells CASSLTSRGGETYF. DNA for the CDR3: TGTGCCAGCAGCTTAACGAGTAGAGGCGGAGAAACGTATTTT.

This clone was picked up a small number of times. This rearrangement joins TRBV4-2 to TRBJ2-7; 14 bases align to TRBD2. Germline CDR1 is LGHNA and CDR2 is YNFKEQ. Trimming removed 3 bases from V and 7 bases from J; junction bases left unmatched: 5. The CDR3 runs 15 residues. The CDR3 DNA follows: TGTGCCAGCAGCCAGGGGACTAGCGGGAGAGGGGAGCAGTACTTC. Translated: CASSQGTSGRGEQYF.

V gene TRBV7-3 combines with J gene TRBJ2-5; no firm D call. V lost 5 bases and J lost 5, with 21 bases in between. The CDR3 is 16 amino acids. Germline V lookup: CDR1 SGHTA, CDR2 FQGTGA. As DNA, the CDR3 is TGTGCCAGCAGCCCCGGGTCGGCTTACCCCGGGGAGACCCAGTACTTC. The encoded protein is CASSPGSAYPGETQYF.

In its sample, this clone was seen once. This sequence joins TRBV28 and TRBJ1-5; D is uncertain. V was trimmed by 10 bases and J by 0 bases, leaving 7 bases between them. The CDR3 covers 12 residues. Germline CDR1 and CDR2: MDHEN and SYDVKM. The CDR3 sequence: CATSDSNQPQHF. The DNA for the CDR3 is TGTGCCACCTCAGATAGCAATCAGCCCCAGCATTTT.

The chain carries TRBV27 and TRBJ1-1; 9 nucleotides match TRBD1. The CDR3 sequence is 14 residues long. From germline, CDR1 is MNHEY and CDR2 SMNVEV (reference sequence). The ends lost 6 bases at V and 11 bases at J; junction bases unmatched: 13. The CDR3 region is CASSLAGTGRTAFF. As DNA, the CDR3 is TGTGCCAGCAGCCTAGCCGGGACAGGGAGGACGGCTTTCTTT.

The chain links TRBV19 to TRBJ2-4; 10 bases match TRBD1. Germline-derived CDR1 and CDR2 are LNHDA and SQIVND (reference sequence). Unmatched junction bases numbered 3, after V lost 5 bases and J lost 5 bases. The CDR3 runs to 14 residues. The CDR3 DNA is TGTGCCAGTAGTGGGACAGGGGAGGAAAACATTCAGTACTTC. It codes for CASSGTGEENIQYF.

Note on this clone: Its ends do not fully match the called genes, so a read error is possible. The chain employs TRBV3-1 (or the pseudogene TRBV3-2) and TRBJ2-1, with D maybe TRBD2 (5 bases). CDR1 is LGHDT, CDR2 YNNKEL, per germline (reference sequence). The CDR3 covers 13 residues. The CDR3 bases are TGTGCCAGCAGCCAACAGTTCGGGAATGAGCTGTTCTTC. Protein: CASSQQFGNELFF.